This is a list of T cell receptor beta chains from one sample in a study of blood T cell repertoires in COVID-19. Method: immunoSEQ multiplex PCR; TCRdb's copy keeps in-frame clones and lacks some. The sample lists about 230,000 clones; roughly 86% were seen once. The material sequenced was peripheral blood. The receptors were gathered from a woman aged 55-70 years with acute or convalescent COVID-19. CDR3s include the opening cysteine and the closing phenylalanine or tryptophan. D genes are given only for firm matches. Size is omitted from some rows. Given values are once, few, many or a class for expanded clones.

d_gene: TRBD2; v_gene: TRBV7-7; j_gene: TRBJ2-2; abundance: once; CDR3nt: TGTGCCAGCAGCTCAGGAGGGGCGGGAGCGAACACCGGGGAGCTGTTTTTT; CDR3aa: CASSSGGAGANTGELFF
d_gene: NA; v_gene: TRBV18; j_gene: TRBJ1-6; abundance: NA; CDR3nt: TGTGCCAGCTCAGCGAACAACAGGGTTGGTAATTCACCCCTCCACTTT; CDR3aa: CASSANNRVGNSPLHF
d_gene: TRBD1; v_gene: TRBV6-6; j_gene: TRBJ1-2; abundance: NA; CDR3nt: TGTGCCAGCAATGGACAGGGATCCGTCTATGGCTACACCTTC; CDR3aa: CASNGQGSVYGYTF
d_gene: NA; v_gene: TRBV2; j_gene: TRBJ2-1; abundance: NA; CDR3nt: TGTGCCAGCAGTGAGTTTAGCGGCTACAATGAGCAGTTCTTC; CDR3aa: CASSEFSGYNEQFF
d_gene: TRBD2; v_gene: TRBV2; j_gene: TRBJ2-3; abundance: NA; CDR3nt: TGTGCCAGCAGTTCTAGCGGGGGGGCTTTCCCGCAGTATTTT; CDR3aa: CASSSSGGAFPQYF
d_gene: TRBD1; v_gene: TRBV28; j_gene: TRBJ2-7; abundance: NA; CDR3nt: TGTGCCAGCAGTTTGGGAACAGGGGGCACAGGCGAGCAGTACTTC; CDR3aa: CASSLGTGGTGEQYF
d_gene: TRBD1; v_gene: TRBV6-5; j_gene: TRBJ1-1; abundance: NA; CDR3nt: TGTGCCAGCAGACGACAGGGATCAACTGAAGCTTTCTTT; CDR3aa: CASRRQGSTEAFF
d_gene: TRBD1; v_gene: TRBV7-8; j_gene: TRBJ1-2; abundance: NA; CDR3nt: TGTGCCAGCAGCAAAGGGACAGCTACTATTCAAACGGGTGGCTACACCTTC; CDR3aa: CASSKGTATIQTGGYTF
d_gene: TRBD2; v_gene: TRBV2; j_gene: TRBJ2-2; abundance: NA; CDR3nt: TGTGCCAGGCAAGGACTAGCGGGGGGCACCGGGGAGCTGTTTTTT; CDR3aa: CARQGLAGGTGELFF
d_gene: NA; v_gene: TRBV19; j_gene: TRBJ1-6; abundance: NA; CDR3nt: TGTGCCAGTAGTTCTTTGGCGGGGATTGATTCACCCCTCCACTTT; CDR3aa: CASSSLAGIDSPLHF
d_gene: NA; v_gene: TRBV7-9; j_gene: TRBJ1-3; abundance: once; CDR3nt: TGTGCCAGCAGCTTAGAAACTGGCAGGGTGTTGGGAAACACCATATATTTT; CDR3aa: CASSLETGRVLGNTIYF
d_gene: TRBD1; v_gene: TRBV30; j_gene: TRBJ1-1; abundance: few; CDR3nt: TGTGCCTGGAGTGCTCAGGGGGTCACTGAAGCTTTCTTT; CDR3aa: CAWSAQGVTEAFF
d_gene: NA; v_gene: TRBV19; j_gene: TRBJ2-2; abundance: NA; CDR3nt: TGTGCCAGTAGTAGCGGGGCTAACACCGGGGAGCTGTTTTTT; CDR3aa: CASSSGANTGELFF
d_gene: NA; v_gene: TRBV5-1; j_gene: TRBJ2-3; abundance: NA; CDR3nt: TGCGCCAGCAGCTTGGACACCTCTAGCACAGATACGCAGTATTTT; CDR3aa: CASSLDTSSTDTQYF
d_gene: NA; v_gene: TRBV21-1; j_gene: TRBJ1-4; abundance: NA; CDR3nt: TGTGCCAGCAGCAAAATGGGCAGTTTGTTTTTT; CDR3aa: CASSKMGSLFF
d_gene: TRBD2; v_gene: TRBV7-9; j_gene: TRBJ2-4; abundance: once; CDR3nt: TGTGCCAGCAGCTCTAGCGGGGGGATAAACATTCAGTACTTC; CDR3aa: CASSSSGGINIQYF
d_gene: NA; v_gene: TRBV5-1; j_gene: TRBJ2-2; abundance: NA; CDR3nt: TGCGCCAGCAGCTTCCAGCCCTTGGGCGACACCGGGGAGCTGTTTTTT; CDR3aa: CASSFQPLGDTGELFF
d_gene: TRBD2; v_gene: TRBV9; j_gene: TRBJ2-7; abundance: NA; CDR3nt: TGTGCCAGCAGCGTGACGACTAGCGGAAGAGTCGAGCAGTACTTC; CDR3aa: CASSVTTSGRVEQYF
d_gene: NA; v_gene: TRBV27; j_gene: TRBJ2-7; abundance: NA; CDR3nt: TGTGCCAGCAAATATGGCAGGCTGTCCTACGAGCAGTACTTC; CDR3aa: CASKYGRLSYEQYF
d_gene: NA; v_gene: TRBV5-4; j_gene: TRBJ2-6; abundance: once; CDR3nt: TGTGCCAGCAGCCACAGGTCATCCATCTCTGGGGCCAACGTCCTGACTTTC; CDR3aa: CASSHRSSISGANVLTF
d_gene: NA; v_gene: TRBV7-9; j_gene: TRBJ2-2; abundance: once; CDR3nt: TGTGCCAGCAGCTTAAAGTACAACCGAAACACCGGGGAGCTGTTTTTT; CDR3aa: CASSLKYNRNTGELFF
d_gene: NA; v_gene: TRBV27; j_gene: TRBJ1-2; abundance: NA; CDR3nt: TGTGCCAGCAGTTTAAGAAGGGGCTATGGCTACACCTTC; CDR3aa: CASSLRRGYGYTF
d_gene: NA; v_gene: TRBV6-2/TRBV6-3; j_gene: TRBJ1-6; abundance: once; CDR3nt: TGTGCCAGCAGTTACGACTTTTATAATTCACCCCTCCACTTT; CDR3aa: CASSYDFYNSPLHF
d_gene: TRBD1; v_gene: TRBV5-4; j_gene: TRBJ1-2; abundance: NA; CDR3nt: TGTGCCAGCAGCCCGGACAGGGACTATGGCTACACCTTC; CDR3aa: CASSPDRDYGYTF
d_gene: TRBD1; v_gene: TRBV27; j_gene: TRBJ2-7; abundance: NA; CDR3nt: TGTGCCAGCAGCAGACAGGGGGCTTACGAGCAGTACTTC; CDR3aa: CASSRQGAYEQYF
d_gene: NA; v_gene: TRBV19; j_gene: TRBJ1-1; abundance: NA; CDR3nt: TGTGCCAGTAGTATAACAGGGACACGAGAAGCTTTCTTT; CDR3aa: CASSITGTREAFF
d_gene: TRBD2; v_gene: TRBV9; j_gene: TRBJ2-3; abundance: NA; CDR3nt: TGTGCCAGCAGCGTGGCAAGCGGGGGGACAATTAATACGCAGTATTTT; CDR3aa: CASSVASGGTINTQYF
d_gene: NA; v_gene: TRBV5-1; j_gene: TRBJ1-2; abundance: NA; CDR3nt: TGCGCCAGCAGCTTGGGATCAGGGGATCTGAGTGGCTACACCTTC; CDR3aa: CASSLGSGDLSGYTF
d_gene: NA; v_gene: TRBV14; j_gene: TRBJ1-2; abundance: NA; CDR3nt: TGTGCCAGCAGCCACCAGGGGCCCAGTATCGGCTACACCTTC; CDR3aa: CASSHQGPSIGYTF
d_gene: TRBD2; v_gene: TRBV6-1; j_gene: TRBJ2-7; abundance: NA; CDR3nt: TGTGCCAGCAGTGAGGGGACTAGCGGGAGGGCCTTCTACGAGCAGTACTTC; CDR3aa: CASSEGTSGRAFYEQYF
d_gene: NA; v_gene: TRBV19; j_gene: TRBJ1-2; abundance: NA; CDR3nt: TGTGCCAGTAGTCCCGATACTAGGGTACGAGGCTACACCTTC; CDR3aa: CASSPDTRVRGYTF
d_gene: NA; v_gene: TRBV7-9; j_gene: TRBJ1-3; abundance: once; CDR3nt: TGTGCCAGCAGCTCCGGTAGCTCTGGAAACACCATATATTTT; CDR3aa: CASSSGSSGNTIYF
d_gene: NA; v_gene: TRBV7-3; j_gene: TRBJ2-2; abundance: NA; CDR3nt: TGTGCCAGCAGCTTACCTCATACCGACAGAGACACCGGGGAGCTGTTTTTT; CDR3aa: CASSLPHTDRDTGELFF
d_gene: TRBD2; v_gene: TRBV4-1; j_gene: TRBJ2-3; abundance: NA; CDR3nt: TGCGCCAGCAGCCAACGGCTAGCGGTTAGCACAGATACGCAGTATTTT; CDR3aa: CASSQRLAVSTDTQYF
d_gene: TRBD1; v_gene: TRBV6-5; j_gene: TRBJ1-1; abundance: NA; CDR3nt: TGTGCCAGCAGACGACAGGGGGCGAACACTGAAGCTTTCTTT; CDR3aa: CASRRQGANTEAFF
d_gene: TRBD1; v_gene: TRBV6-5; j_gene: TRBJ1-1; abundance: NA; CDR3nt: TGTGCCAGCAGTTACGACAGGGGGCCGAGCACTGAAGCTTTCTTT; CDR3aa: CASSYDRGPSTEAFF
d_gene: NA; v_gene: TRBV12-3/TRBV12-4; j_gene: TRBJ1-1; abundance: once; CDR3nt: TGTGCCAGCCTGCTAGGTGGGGGCAGGAGAGCTTTCTTT; CDR3aa: CASLLGGGRRAFF
d_gene: TRBD2; v_gene: TRBV5-1; j_gene: TRBJ2-1; abundance: NA; CDR3nt: TGCGCCAGCAGCCGAATCGCGGGGGGAACCTACAATGAGCAGTTCTTC; CDR3aa: CASSRIAGGTYNEQFF
d_gene: TRBD1; v_gene: TRBV12-3/TRBV12-4; j_gene: TRBJ2-7; abundance: once; CDR3nt: TGTGCCAGCAGTCCAGGGGGCTTATACGAGCAGTACTTC; CDR3aa: CASSPGGLYEQYF
d_gene: TRBD1; v_gene: TRBV7-2; j_gene: TRBJ1-3; abundance: NA; CDR3nt: TGTGCCAGCAGCCTAAGAAAAGGGGGCGTAGACTCTGGAAACACCATATATTTT; CDR3aa: CASSLRKGGVDSGNTIYF
d_gene: TRBD2; v_gene: TRBV4-1; j_gene: TRBJ2-3; abundance: NA; CDR3nt: TGCGCCAGCAGCCAAGAAGGGACTAGCGGGGGGGCCTTCTCCAGAGATACGCAGTATTTT; CDR3aa: CASSQEGTSGGAFSRDTQYF
d_gene: TRBD2; v_gene: TRBV25-1; j_gene: TRBJ2-7; abundance: NA; CDR3nt: TGTGCCAGCAGTGGAACTAGCGGGAGATACGAGCAGTACTTC; CDR3aa: CASSGTSGRYEQYF
d_gene: TRBD1; v_gene: TRBV7-8; j_gene: TRBJ1-4; abundance: once; CDR3nt: TGTGCCAGCAGCTCCGACAGGGGGATTACCTTTGCAACTAATGAAAAACTGTTTTTT; CDR3aa: CASSSDRGITFATNEKLFF
d_gene: NA; v_gene: TRBV7-2; j_gene: TRBJ2-6; abundance: NA; CDR3nt: TGTGCCAGCAGACCTACAGGGACTGGGGCCAACGTCCTGACTTTC; CDR3aa: CASRPTGTGANVLTF
d_gene: TRBD1; v_gene: TRBV19; j_gene: TRBJ1-2; abundance: NA; CDR3nt: TGTGCCAGTAGTAGCCGACAGGGTATCGATGGCTACACCTTC; CDR3aa: CASSSRQGIDGYTF
d_gene: NA; v_gene: TRBV27; j_gene: TRBJ2-7; abundance: few; CDR3nt: TGTGCCAGCAGTGAAAACCCGGGACAACTCGAGCAGTACTTC; CDR3aa: CASSENPGQLEQYF
d_gene: TRBD1; v_gene: TRBV6-5; j_gene: TRBJ1-2; abundance: NA; CDR3nt: TGTGCCAGCAGATTGGACAGGCTTTATGGCTACACCTTC; CDR3aa: CASRLDRLYGYTF
d_gene: TRBD2; v_gene: TRBV10-1; j_gene: TRBJ2-2; abundance: NA; CDR3nt: TGCGCCAGCAGTGCTAGCGGGATTAACACCGGGGAGCTGTTTTTT; CDR3aa: CASSASGINTGELFF
d_gene: NA; v_gene: TRBV6-1; j_gene: TRBJ2-3; abundance: NA; CDR3nt: TGTGCCAGCAGTGGGAAGAAGGGGGTAAGGACAGATACGCAGTATTTT; CDR3aa: CASSGKKGVRTDTQYF